This TCR beta chain stems from a study of OX40 agonist ivuxolimab in advanced cancers. General study findings and limits: Clones of CD4+ and CD8+ blood T cells grew by week 6 at doses of 0.1 to 3.0 mg/kg. Antigen specificity of clonally expanded peripheral T cells was not established.

A remark on this clone: The antigen remains undetermined.

TCRdb's copy holds only in-frame clones and misses some; the assay was immunoSEQ multiplex PCR. The table lists 75,000 to 100,000 clones, around 91% of them singletons. Germline V lookup: CDR1 SGHVS, CDR2 FQNEAQ. This CDR3 has 16 amino acids. Trimming cost V 8 bases and J 0 bases; bases outside gene matches: 9. The chain combines TRBV7-8 with TRBJ2-1; 8 bases are shared with TRBD2. Material: CD4+ or CD8+ T cells sorted from blood, obtained in a trial of the OX40 agonist ivuxolimab. The TCR was taken from an adult with an advanced solid tumor such as melanoma, head and neck, liver or kidney cancer. CDR3 sequence: CASLPSGQSSYNEQFF. For the CDR3, the DNA is TGTGCCAGCTTGCCTAGCGGGCAAAGCTCCTACAATGAGCAGTTCTTC. The full variable domain, in which reference TRBV7-8 and TRBJ2-1 provide the parts outside the CDR3, is GAGVSQSPRYKVAKRGQDVALRCDPISGHVSLFWYQQALGQGPEFLTYFQNEAQLDKSGLPSDRFFAERPEGSVSTLKIQRTQQEDSAVYLCASLPSGQSSYNEQFFGPGTRLTVL.